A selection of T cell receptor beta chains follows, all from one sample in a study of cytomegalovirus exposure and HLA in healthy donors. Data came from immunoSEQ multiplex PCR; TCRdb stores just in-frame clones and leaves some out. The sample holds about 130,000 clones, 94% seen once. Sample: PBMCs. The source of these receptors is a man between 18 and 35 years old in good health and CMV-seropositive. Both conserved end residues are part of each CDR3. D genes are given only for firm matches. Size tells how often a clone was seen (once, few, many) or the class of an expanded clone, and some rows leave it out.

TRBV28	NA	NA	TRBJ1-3	CASIQGSGNTIYF	TGTGCCAGTATACAGGGCTCTGGAAACACCATATATTTT
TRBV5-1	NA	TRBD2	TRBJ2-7	CASSGGTSSYEQYF	TGCGCCAGCTCCGGGGGGACTAGCAGTTACGAGCAGTACTTC
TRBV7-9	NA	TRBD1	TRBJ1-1	CASGKTQGKGNTEAFF	TGTGCCAGCGGAAAAACACAGGGGAAGGGTAACACTGAAGCTTTCTTT
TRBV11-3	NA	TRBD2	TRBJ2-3	CASSLSTGGPLDTQYF	TGTGCCAGCAGCTTATCAACGGGAGGGCCTTTAGATACGCAGTATTTT
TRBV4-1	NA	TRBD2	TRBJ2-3	CASSQGGGRFQDTQYF	TGCGCCAGCAGCCAAGGGGGCGGGAGGTTTCAAGATACGCAGTATTTT
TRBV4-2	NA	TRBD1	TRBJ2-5	CASSQGQTETQYF	TGTGCCAGCAGCCAGGGACAGACGGAGACCCAGTACTTC
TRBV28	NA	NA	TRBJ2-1	CASSGYNEQFF	TGTGCCAGCAGCGGTTACAATGAGCAGTTCTTC
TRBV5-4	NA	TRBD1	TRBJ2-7	CASSFGSLQRTGAYVYEQYF	TGTGCCAGCAGCTTTGGCAGTCTCCAACGGACAGGCGCTTATGTATACGAGCAGTACTTC
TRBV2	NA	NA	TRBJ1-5	CASNETPHQPQHF	TGTGCCAGCAATGAGACTCCCCATCAGCCCCAGCATTTT
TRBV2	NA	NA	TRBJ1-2	CASSEGHSAEGYTF	TGTGCCAGCAGTGAAGGCCATTCAGCGGAGGGCTACACCTTC
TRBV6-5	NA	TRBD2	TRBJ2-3	CASTRGGRGTDTQYF	TGTGCCAGCACCCGAGGCGGGAGGGGAACAGATACGCAGTATTTT
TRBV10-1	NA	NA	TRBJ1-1	CASSPPGRTEAFF	TGCGCCAGCAGCCCCCCGGGTCGTACTGAAGCTTTCTTT
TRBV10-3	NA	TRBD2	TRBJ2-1	CAISEPGGTTTSYNEQFF	TGTGCCATCAGTGAGCCAGGCGGGACTACCACTTCCTACAATGAGCAGTTCTTC
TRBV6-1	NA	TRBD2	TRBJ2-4	CASSDGGRVNIQYF	TGTGCCAGCAGTGATGGCGGGAGGGTAAACATTCAGTACTTC
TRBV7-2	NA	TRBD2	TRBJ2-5	CASSEARLAGTETQYF	TGTGCCAGCAGCGAAGCCCGCCTAGCGGGAACAGAGACCCAGTACTTC
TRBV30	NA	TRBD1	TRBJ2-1	CAWSLRRGQGKWWEQFF	TGTGCCTGGAGTCTCAGACGTGGACAGGGGAAATGGTGGGAGCAGTTCTTC
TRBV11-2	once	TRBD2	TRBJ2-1	CASSLVPLAAEQFF	TGTGCCAGCAGCTTAGTCCCTCTAGCGGCTGAGCAGTTCTTC
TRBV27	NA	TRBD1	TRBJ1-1	CASRIGGEGARAEAFF	TGTGCCAGCAGAATTGGAGGTGAGGGGGCAAGGGCTGAAGCTTTCTTT
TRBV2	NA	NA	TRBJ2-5	CASRSTVQETQYF	TGTGCCAGCAGGTCGACAGTACAAGAGACCCAGTACTTC
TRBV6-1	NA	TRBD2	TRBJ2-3	CASSGPGTSGFSTQYF	TGTGCCAGCAGTGGCCCCGGGACTAGCGGGTTTTCGACGCAGTATTTT
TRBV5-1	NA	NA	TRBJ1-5	CASSQDRQILFSNQPQHF	TGCGCCAGCAGCCAGGACCGACAGATACTCTTTAGCAATCAGCCCCAGCATTTT
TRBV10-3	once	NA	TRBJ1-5	CAISVDRLRGSNQPQHF	TGTGCCATCAGCGTTGACAGGTTGAGAGGTAGCAATCAGCCCCAGCATTTT
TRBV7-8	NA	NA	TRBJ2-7	CASSSPPGSYEQYF	TGTGCCAGCAGCTCACCGCCAGGGTCCTACGAGCAGTACTTC
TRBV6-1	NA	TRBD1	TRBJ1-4	CASIMGQGNEKLFF	TGTGCCAGCATAATGGGACAGGGGAATGAAAAACTGTTTTTT
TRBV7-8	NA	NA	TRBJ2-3	CASSLFTDTQYF	TGTGCCAGCAGCCTATTCACAGATACGCAGTATTTT
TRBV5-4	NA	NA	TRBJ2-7	CASSLIGGGGSYEQYF	TGTGCCAGCAGCCTCATAGGGGGGGGCGGCTCCTACGAGCAGTACTTC
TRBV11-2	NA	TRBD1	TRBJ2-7	CASSGLGQGTYYEQYF	TGTGCCAGCAGCGGCCTCGGACAGGGTACTTACTACGAGCAGTACTTC
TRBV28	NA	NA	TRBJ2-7	CASSFMFQVPSYEQYF	TGTGCCAGCAGTTTTATGTTTCAGGTTCCCTCCTACGAGCAGTACTTC
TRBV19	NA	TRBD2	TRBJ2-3	CASSRTSGMSYTQYF	TGTGCCAGTAGCCGGACTAGCGGGATGTCATATACGCAGTATTTT
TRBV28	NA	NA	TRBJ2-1	CASSLSPFRTEYNEQFF	TGTGCCAGCAGTTTATCCCCTTTTAGGACAGAATACAATGAGCAGTTCTTC
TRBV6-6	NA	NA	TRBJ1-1	CASERGTEAFF	TGTGCCAGCGAGAGAGGAACTGAAGCTTTCTTT
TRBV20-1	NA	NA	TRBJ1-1	CRATANTEAFF	TGCAGGGCGACAGCGAACACTGAAGCTTTCTTT
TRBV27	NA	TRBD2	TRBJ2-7	CASSLYGGRAEEQYF	TGTGCCAGCAGTTTATACGGCGGGAGGGCCGAAGAGCAGTACTTC
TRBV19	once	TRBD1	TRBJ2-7	CASSVTGTAAYEQYF	TGTGCCAGTAGTGTAACCGGGACAGCCGCCTACGAGCAGTACTTC
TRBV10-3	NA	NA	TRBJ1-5	CAISTELKYSNQPQHF	TGTGCCATCAGCACCGAACTGAAGTATAGCAATCAGCCCCAGCATTTT
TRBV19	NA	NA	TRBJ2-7	CASRQGSGAYEQYF	TGTGCCAGTAGGCAGGGATCGGGGGCCTACGAGCAGTACTTC
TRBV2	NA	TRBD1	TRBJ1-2	CASSGTGANYGYTF	TGTGCCAGCAGTGGGACAGGCGCTAACTATGGCTACACCTTC
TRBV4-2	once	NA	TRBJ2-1	CASSQEAGRLEGEQFF	TGTGCCAGCAGCCAAGAGGCGGGCAGATTGGAGGGTGAGCAGTTCTTC
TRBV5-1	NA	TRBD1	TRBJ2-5	CASSLGGTGETQYF	TGCGCCAGCAGCTTGGGGGGGACAGGGGAGACCCAGTACTTC
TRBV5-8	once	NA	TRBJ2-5	CASSSGVWETQYF	TGTGCCAGCAGTTCAGGGGTATGGGAGACCCAGTACTTC
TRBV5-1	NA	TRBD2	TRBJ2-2	CASSRSGGTGELFF	TGCGCCAGCAGCCGGTCGGGGGGCACCGGGGAGCTGTTTTTT
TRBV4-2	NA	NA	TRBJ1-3	CASSPGGGGNTIYF	TGTGCCAGCAGCCCTGGGGGGGGAGGAAACACCATATATTTT
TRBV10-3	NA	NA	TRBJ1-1	CAISDPGGEAFF	TGTGCCATCAGTGACCCTGGAGGGGAAGCTTTCTTT
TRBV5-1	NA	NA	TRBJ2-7	CASSPDLGSSYEQYF	TGCGCCAGCAGCCCTGACCTAGGGAGCTCCTACGAGCAGTACTTC
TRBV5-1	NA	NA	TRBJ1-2	CASSLDEGMGGYTF	TGCGCCAGCAGCTTGGACGAGGGAATGGGGGGCTACACCTTC
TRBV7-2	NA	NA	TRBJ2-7	CASSPQGSGASYEQYF	TGTGCCAGCAGCCCCCAGGGGAGCGGGGCCTCCTACGAGCAGTACTTC
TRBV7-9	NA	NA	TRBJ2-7	CASSSGSTGSYEQYF	TGTGCCAGCAGCTCCGGGTCTACTGGCTCCTACGAGCAGTACTTC
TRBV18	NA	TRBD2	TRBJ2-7	CASQSGTQGEQYF	TGTGCCAGCCAGAGCGGGACGCAGGGCGAGCAGTACTTC
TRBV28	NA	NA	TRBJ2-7	CASSLLRAPYEQYF	TGTGCCAGCAGTTTACTGCGGGCCCCCTACGAGCAGTACTTC
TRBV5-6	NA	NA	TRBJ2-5	CASSLDPGETQYF	TGTGCCAGCAGCTTGGACCCGGGGGAGACCCAGTACTTC
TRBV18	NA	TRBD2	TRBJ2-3	CASSPGAGGNTDTQYF	TGTGCCAGCTCCCCTGGAGCGGGAGGAAACACAGATACGCAGTATTTT
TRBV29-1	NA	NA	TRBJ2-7	CSTTSPIGGDYEQYF	TGCAGCACTACTTCTCCTATAGGGGGGGATTACGAGCAGTACTTC
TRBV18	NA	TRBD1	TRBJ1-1	CASSLVGQVFENTEAFF	TGTGCCAGCTCCCTAGTAGGACAGGTCTTCGAGAACACTGAAGCTTTCTTT
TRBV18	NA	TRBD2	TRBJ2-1	CASSPPKREAEQFF	TGTGCCAGCTCACCACCGAAGCGGGAAGCCGAGCAGTTCTTC
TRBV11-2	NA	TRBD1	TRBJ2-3	CASKETGATDTQYF	TGTGCCAGCAAAGAGACAGGGGCAACAGATACGCAGTATTTT
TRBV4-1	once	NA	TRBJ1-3	CASSPRAVMFSGNTIYF	TGCGCCAGCAGCCCGAGGGCCGTAATGTTCTCTGGAAACACCATATATTTT
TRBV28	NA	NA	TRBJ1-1	CASSFSVGGRNTEAFF	TGTGCCAGCAGTTTTTCCGTGGGGGGTAGGAACACTGAAGCTTTCTTT
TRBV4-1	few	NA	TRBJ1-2	CASSPAEGSSYGYTF	TGCGCCAGCAGCCCTGCAGAGGGCAGCTCCTATGGCTACACCTTC